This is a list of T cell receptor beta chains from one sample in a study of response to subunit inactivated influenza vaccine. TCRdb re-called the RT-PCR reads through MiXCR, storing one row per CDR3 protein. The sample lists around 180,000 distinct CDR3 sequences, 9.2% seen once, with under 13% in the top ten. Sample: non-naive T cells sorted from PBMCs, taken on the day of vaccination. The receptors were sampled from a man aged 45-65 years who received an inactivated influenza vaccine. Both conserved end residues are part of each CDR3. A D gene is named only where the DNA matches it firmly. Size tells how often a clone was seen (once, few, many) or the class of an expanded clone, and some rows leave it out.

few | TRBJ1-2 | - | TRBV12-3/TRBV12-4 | TGTGCCAGCAGTCACGGACGGATGGGCGGCTACACCTTC | CASSHGRMGGYTF
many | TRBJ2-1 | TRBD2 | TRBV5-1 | TGCGCCAGCAGCTTGGGTCGGGGGGGGCTGTTCTTC | CASSLGRGGLFF
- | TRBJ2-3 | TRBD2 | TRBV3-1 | TGTGCCAGCAGCCTCACAACGGGGGGGCAGGCAGATACGCAGTATTTT | CASSLTTGGQADTQYF
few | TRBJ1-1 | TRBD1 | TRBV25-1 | TGTGCCAGCAAAAGTGCCTCCGGACAGGGGAGAACTGAAGCTTTCTTT | CASKSASGQGRTEAFF
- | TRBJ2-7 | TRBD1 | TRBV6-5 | TGTGCCAGCAGTTACTCGGGACAGGGGGCTTCCTACGAGCAGTACTTC | CASSYSGQGASYEQYF
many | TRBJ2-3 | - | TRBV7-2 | TGTGCCAGCAGCCTGGGGTTAGGGCCAGATACGCAGTATTTT | CASSLGLGPDTQYF
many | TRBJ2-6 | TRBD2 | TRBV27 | TGTGCCAGCAGTTTGACCAGGCTGACTAGCGGGAGTACAGGGGCCAACGTCCTGACTTTC | CASSLTRLTSGSTGANVLTF
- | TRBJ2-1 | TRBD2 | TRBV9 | TGTGCCAGCAGCGCGGGACTAGCGACGGCTTACAAGGGAGATGAGCAGTTCTTC | CASSAGLATAYKGDEQFF
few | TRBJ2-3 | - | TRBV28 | TGTGCCAGCAGTCCGGCGAACTCAGATACGCAGTATTTT | CASSPANSDTQYF
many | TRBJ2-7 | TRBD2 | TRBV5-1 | TGCGCCAGCAGCTTGGATGCGGGAGTTATATACGAGCAGTACTTC | CASSLDAGVIYEQYF
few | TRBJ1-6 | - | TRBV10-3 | TGTGCCATCAGTGTGGGGGGCGATTCACCCCTCCACTTT | CAISVGGDSPLHF
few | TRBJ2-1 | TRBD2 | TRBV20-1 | TGCAGTGCTAGAGGGCTAGCGGGAGGGTCAAATGAGCAGTTCTTC | CSARGLAGGSNEQFF
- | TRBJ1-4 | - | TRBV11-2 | TGTGCCAGCAGCAAGACCCTGACCATCAATGAAAAACTGTTTTTT | CASSKTLTINEKLFF
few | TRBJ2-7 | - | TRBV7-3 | TGTGCCAGCAGCTTATTTCCCGGAGGGGCCTACGAGCAGTACTTC | CASSLFPGGAYEQYF
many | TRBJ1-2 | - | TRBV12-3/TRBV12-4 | TGTGCCAGCAGTTTTTCCACCTATGGCTACACCTTC | CASSFSTYGYTF
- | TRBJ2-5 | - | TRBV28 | TGTGCCAGCAGTTCAGTGTTGGAGACCCAGTACTTC | CASSSVLETQYF
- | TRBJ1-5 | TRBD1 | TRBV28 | TGTGCCAGCAGTCCACAGGGGTTGGGCAATCAGCCCCAGCATTTT | CASSPQGLGNQPQHF
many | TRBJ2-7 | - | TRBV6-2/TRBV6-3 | TGTGCCAGCAGTGCGACCTTATACAACGAGCAGTACTTC | CASSATLYNEQYF
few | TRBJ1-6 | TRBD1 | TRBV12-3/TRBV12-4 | TGTGCCAGCAGTTTTCCAGGGGGGGATTCACCCCTCCACTTT | CASSFPGGDSPLHF
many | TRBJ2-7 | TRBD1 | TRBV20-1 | TGCAGTGCAGCGACAGGGACCCTATCCTACGAGCAGTACTTC | CSAATGTLSYEQYF
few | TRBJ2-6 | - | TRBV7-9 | TGTGCCAGCAGCCCCCGGCTCTCTGGGGCCAACGTCCTGACTTTC | CASSPRLSGANVLTF
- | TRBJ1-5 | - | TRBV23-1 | TGCGCCAGCAGTCAAAATCCGGAGCGTAATCAGCCCCAGCATTTT | CASSQNPERNQPQHF
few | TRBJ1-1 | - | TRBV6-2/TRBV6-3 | TGTGCCAGCAGTTATCGAGTTTACACTGAAGCTTTCTTT | CASSYRVYTEAFF
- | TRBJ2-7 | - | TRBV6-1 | TGTGCCAGCAGACGGACGGGGACCTCCTACGAGCAGTACTTC | CASRRTGTSYEQYF
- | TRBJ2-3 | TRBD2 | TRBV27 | TGTGCCACCTACACTCCGGGACTAGCGGGAAAGTATTTT | CATYTPGLAGKYF
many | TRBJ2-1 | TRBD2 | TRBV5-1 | TGCGCCAGCAGTTTCGATCGGCTAGCGGCCTTGAGCTCCTACAATGAGCAGTTCTTC | CASSFDRLAALSSYNEQFF
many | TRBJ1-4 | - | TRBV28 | TGTGCCAGCAGTTTCTTAGTAGGGGATGAAAAACTGTTTTTT | CASSFLVGDEKLFF
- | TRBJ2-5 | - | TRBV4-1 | TGCGCCAGCAGACGGGGTTCGGGTCTCGGCGGGGAGACCCAGTACTTC | CASRRGSGLGGETQYF
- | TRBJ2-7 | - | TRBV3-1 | TGTGCCTGCAGCCAGGAGGCGTCTTGTACACACGAGCAGTACTTC | CACSQEASCTHEQYF